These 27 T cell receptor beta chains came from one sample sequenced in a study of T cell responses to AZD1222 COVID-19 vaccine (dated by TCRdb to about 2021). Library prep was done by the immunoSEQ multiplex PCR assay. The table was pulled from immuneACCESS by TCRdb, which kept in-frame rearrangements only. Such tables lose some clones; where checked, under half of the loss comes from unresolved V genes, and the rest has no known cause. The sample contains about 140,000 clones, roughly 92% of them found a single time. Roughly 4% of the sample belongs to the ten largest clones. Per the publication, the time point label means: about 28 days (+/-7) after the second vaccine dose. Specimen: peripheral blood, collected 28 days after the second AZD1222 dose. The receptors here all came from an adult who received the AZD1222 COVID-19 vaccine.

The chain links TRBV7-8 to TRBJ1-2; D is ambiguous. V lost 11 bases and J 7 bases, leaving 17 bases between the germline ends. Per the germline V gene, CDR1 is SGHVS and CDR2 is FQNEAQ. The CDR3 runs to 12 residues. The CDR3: CAGRAPYGGYTF. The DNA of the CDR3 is TGTGCCGGAAGAGCACCGTATGGTGGCTACACCTTC. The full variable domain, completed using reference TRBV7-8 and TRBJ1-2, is GAGVSQSPRYKVAKRGQDVALRCDPISGHVSLFWYQQALGQGPEFLTYFQNEAQLDKSGLPSDRFFAERPEGSVSTLKIQRTQQEDSAVYLCAGRAPYGGYTFGSGTRLTVV.

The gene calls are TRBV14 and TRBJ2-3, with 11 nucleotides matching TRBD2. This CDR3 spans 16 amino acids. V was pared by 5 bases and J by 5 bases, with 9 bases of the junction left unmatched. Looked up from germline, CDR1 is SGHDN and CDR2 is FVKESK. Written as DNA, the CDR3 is TGTGCCAGCAGCGCACTTAGCGGGAGGGCCGGAGATACGCAGTATTTT. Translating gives CASSALSGRAGDTQYF.

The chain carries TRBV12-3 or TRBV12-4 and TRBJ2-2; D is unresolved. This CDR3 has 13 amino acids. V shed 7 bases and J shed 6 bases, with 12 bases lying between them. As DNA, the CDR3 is TGTGCCAGCATTCCTCTGGGTCCCGGGGAGCTGTTTTTT. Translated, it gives CASIPLGPGELFF.

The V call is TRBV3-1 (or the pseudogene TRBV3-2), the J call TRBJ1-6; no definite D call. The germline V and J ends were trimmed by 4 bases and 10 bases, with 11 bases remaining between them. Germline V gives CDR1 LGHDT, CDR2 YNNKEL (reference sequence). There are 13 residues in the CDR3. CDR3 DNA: TGTGCCAGCAGCCCAGGTCCGACGTCACCCCTCCACTTT. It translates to CASSPGPTSPLHF.

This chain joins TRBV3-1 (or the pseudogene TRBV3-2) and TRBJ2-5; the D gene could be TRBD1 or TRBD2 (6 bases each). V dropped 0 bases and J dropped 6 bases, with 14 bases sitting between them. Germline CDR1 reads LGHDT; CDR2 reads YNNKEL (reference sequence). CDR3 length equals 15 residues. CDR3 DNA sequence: TGTGCCAGCAGCCAAGATCGGGGGCGGGTAAAGACCCAGTACTTC. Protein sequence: CASSQDRGRVKTQYF.

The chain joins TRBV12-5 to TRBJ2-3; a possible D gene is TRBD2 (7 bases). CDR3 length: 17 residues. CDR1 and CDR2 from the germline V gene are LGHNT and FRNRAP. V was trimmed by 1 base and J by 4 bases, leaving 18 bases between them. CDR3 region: CASGLAPWEGEADTQYF. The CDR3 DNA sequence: TGTGCTAGTGGTTTGGCCCCTTGGGAGGGGGAGGCAGATACGCAGTATTTT.

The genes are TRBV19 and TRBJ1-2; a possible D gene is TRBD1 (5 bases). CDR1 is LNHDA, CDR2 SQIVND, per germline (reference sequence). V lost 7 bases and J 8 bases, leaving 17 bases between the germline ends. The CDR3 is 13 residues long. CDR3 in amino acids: CASTMRGLRGYTF. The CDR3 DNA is TGTGCCAGTACCATGCGGGGACTACGGGGCTACACCTTC.

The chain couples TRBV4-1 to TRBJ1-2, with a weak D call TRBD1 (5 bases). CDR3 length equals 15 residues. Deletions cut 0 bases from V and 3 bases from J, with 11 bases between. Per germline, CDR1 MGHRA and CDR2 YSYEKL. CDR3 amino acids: CASSQDREQYYGYTF. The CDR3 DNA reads TGCGCCAGCAGCCAAGACAGGGAACAGTACTATGGCTACACCTTC.

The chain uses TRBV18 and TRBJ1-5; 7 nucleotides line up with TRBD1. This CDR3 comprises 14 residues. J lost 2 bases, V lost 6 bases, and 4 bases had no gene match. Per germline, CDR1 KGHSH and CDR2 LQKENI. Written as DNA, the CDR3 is TGTGCCAGCTCGCCGGGACAGCGCAATCAGCCCCAGCATTTT. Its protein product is CASSPGQRNQPQHF.

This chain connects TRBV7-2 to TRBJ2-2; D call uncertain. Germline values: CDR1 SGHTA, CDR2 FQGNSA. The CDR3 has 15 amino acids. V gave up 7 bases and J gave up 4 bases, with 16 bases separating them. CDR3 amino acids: CASIPDGPSTGELFF. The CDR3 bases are TGTGCCAGCATCCCCGACGGGCCCTCCACCGGGGAGCTGTTTTTT.

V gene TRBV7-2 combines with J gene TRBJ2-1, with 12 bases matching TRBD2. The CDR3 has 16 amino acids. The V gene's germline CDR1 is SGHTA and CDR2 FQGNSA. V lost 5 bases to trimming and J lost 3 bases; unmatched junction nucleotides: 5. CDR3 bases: TGTGCCAGCAGCCCCCGGACTAGCGGGGTCTACAATGAGCAGTTCTTC. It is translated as CASSPRTSGVYNEQFF.

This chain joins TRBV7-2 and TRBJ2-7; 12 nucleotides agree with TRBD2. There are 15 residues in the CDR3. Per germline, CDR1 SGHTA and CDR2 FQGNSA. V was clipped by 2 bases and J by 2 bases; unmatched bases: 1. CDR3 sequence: CASSLRTSGTYEQYF. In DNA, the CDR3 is TGTGCCAGCAGCTTAAGGACTAGCGGGACCTACGAGCAGTACTTC.

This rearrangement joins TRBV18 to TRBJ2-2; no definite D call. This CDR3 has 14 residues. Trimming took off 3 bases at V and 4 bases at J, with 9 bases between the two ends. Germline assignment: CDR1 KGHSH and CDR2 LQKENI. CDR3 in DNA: TGTGCCAGCTCACCTGACCTTTCCACCGGGGAGCTGTTTTTT. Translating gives CASSPDLSTGELFF.

DNA of the CDR3: TGTGCCAGCTCACCAAGGAACGGCCCCGGAGCAGCAGATACGCAGTATTTT. Translation: CASSPRNGPGAADTQYF. The gene calls are TRBV18 and TRBJ2-3; D uncertain. Germline V gene lookup returns CDR1 KGHSH and CDR2 LQKENI. The CDR3 extends over 17 amino acids. V lost 2 bases, J lost 4 bases, and 19 bases lay in between.

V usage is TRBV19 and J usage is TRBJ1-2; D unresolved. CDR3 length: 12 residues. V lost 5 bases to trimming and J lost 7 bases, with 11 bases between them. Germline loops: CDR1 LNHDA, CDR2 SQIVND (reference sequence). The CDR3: CASSLELSGYTF. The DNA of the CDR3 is TGTGCCAGTAGTTTGGAGCTGAGTGGCTACACCTTC. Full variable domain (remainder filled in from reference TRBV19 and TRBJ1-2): DGGITQSPKYLFRKEGQNVTLSCEQNLNHDAMYWYRQDPGQGLRLIYYSQIVNDFQKGDIAEGYSVSREKKESFPLTVTSAQKNPTAFYLCASSLELSGYTFGSGTRLTVV.

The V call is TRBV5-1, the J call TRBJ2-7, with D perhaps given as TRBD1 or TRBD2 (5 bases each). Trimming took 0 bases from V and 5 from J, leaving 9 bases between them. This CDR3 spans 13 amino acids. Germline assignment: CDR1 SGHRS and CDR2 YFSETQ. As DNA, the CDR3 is TGCGCCAGCAGCTTGGCGAGGGGAGACGAGCAGTACTTC. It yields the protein CASSLARGDEQYF.

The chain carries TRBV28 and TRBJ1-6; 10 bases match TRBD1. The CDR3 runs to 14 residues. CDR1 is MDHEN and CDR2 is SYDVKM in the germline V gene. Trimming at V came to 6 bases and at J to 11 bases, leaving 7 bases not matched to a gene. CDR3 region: CASSLAGTGAPLHF. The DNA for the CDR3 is TGTGCCAGCAGCCTGGCCGGGACAGGGGCACCCCTCCACTTT.

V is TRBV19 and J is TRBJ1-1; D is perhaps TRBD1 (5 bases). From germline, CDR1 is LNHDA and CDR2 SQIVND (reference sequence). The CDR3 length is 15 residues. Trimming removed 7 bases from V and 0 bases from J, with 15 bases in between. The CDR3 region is CASTPIGALNTEAFF. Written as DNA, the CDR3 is TGTGCCAGTACCCCCATAGGGGCCCTGAACACTGAAGCTTTCTTT.

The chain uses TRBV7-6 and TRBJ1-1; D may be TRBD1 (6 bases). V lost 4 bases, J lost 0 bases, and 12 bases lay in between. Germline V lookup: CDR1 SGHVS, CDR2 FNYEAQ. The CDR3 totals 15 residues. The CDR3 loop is CASSSRTGMNTEAFF. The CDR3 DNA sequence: TGTGCCAGCAGCTCCAGAACAGGGATGAACACTGAAGCTTTCTTT.

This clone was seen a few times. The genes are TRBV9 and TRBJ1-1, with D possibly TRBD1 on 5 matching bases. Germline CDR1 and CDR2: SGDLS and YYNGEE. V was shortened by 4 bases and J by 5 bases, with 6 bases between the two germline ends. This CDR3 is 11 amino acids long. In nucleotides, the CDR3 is TGTGCCAGCAGCAGGGGAACTGAAGCTTTCTTT. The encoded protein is CASSRGTEAFF.

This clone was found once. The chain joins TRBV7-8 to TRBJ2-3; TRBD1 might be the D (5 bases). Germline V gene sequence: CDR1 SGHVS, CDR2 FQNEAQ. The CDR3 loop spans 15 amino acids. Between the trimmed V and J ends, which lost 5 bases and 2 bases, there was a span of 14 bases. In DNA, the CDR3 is TGTGCCAGCAGCGTGACAGAAGGTTACACAGATACGCAGTATTTT. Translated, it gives CASSVTEGYTDTQYF.

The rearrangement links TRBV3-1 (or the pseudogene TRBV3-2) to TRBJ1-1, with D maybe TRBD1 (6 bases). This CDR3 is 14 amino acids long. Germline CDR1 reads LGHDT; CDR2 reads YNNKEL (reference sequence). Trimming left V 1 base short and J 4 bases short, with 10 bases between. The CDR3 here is CASSQGGRTTEAFF. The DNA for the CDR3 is TGTGCCAGCAGCCAAGGGGGGCGAACCACTGAAGCTTTCTTT.

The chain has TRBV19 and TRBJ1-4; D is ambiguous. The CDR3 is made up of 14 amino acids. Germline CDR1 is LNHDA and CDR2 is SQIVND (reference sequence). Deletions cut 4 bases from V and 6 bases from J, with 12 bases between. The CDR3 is CASSTPGLDEKLFF. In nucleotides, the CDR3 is TGTGCCAGTAGTACCCCAGGCTTGGATGAAAAACTGTTTTTT.

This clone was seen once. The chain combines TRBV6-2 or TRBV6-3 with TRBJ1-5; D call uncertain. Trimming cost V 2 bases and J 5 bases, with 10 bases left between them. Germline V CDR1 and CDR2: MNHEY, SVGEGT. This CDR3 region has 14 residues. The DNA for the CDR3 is TGTGCCAGCAGTTACACTAGGCCGGATCAGCCCCAGCATTTT. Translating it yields CASSYTRPDQPQHF.

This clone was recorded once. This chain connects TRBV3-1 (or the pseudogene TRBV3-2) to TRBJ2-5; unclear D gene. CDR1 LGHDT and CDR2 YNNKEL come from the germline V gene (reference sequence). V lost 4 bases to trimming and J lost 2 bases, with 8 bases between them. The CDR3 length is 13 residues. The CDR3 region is CASSLGRQETQYF. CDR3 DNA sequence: TGTGCCAGCAGCCTCGGCAGGCAAGAGACCCAGTACTTC.

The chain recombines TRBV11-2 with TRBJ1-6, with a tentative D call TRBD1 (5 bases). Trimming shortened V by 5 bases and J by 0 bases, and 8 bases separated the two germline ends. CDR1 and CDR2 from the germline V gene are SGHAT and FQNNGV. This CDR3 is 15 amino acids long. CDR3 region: CASSAGSSYNSPLHF. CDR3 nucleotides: TGTGCCAGCAGCGCAGGGAGCTCCTATAATTCACCCCTCCACTTT.

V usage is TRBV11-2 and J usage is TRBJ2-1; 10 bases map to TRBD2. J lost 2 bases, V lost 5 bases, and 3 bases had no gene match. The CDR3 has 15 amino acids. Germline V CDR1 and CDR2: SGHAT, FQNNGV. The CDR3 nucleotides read TGTGCCAGCAGCCTACTAGCGGGACCCTACAATGAGCAGTTCTTC. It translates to CASSLLAGPYNEQFF. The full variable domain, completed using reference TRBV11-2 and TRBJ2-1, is EAGVAQSPRYKIIEKRQSVAFWCNPISGHATLYWYQQILGQGPKLLIQFQNNGVVDDSQLPKDRFSAERLKGVDSTLKIQPAKLEDSAVYLCASSLLAGPYNEQFFGPGTRLTVL.